The present entry profiles one T cell receptor (beta chain) with its context. The target antigen is unknown. Some clones are missing from TCRdb's copy, which holds only in-frame ones; the method was immunoSEQ multiplex PCR. This sample has fewer than 70,000 clones, with about nine tenths found just once. The data stem from a study of a mutant IDH1 vaccine in newly diagnosed glioma. Study context: Investigators started vaccination 4-6 weeks after radiotherapy alone, or with temozolomide cycles. Therapy received beforehand was radiotherapy, temozolomide, or both, with most patients given both.

Study results and caveats: Pseudoprogression looked unconnected to shifts in top peripheral T cell clonotypes.

CDR1 and CDR2 (germline): SGHTA, FQGNSA. Trimming left V 5 bases short and J 1 base short, with 14 bases between. The length of the CDR3 is 15 residues. Stated time point: week 5, during vaccination. Doses comprised 300 ug of mutant IDH1 20-mer peptide each, plus topical imiquimod. The donors had new WHO grade 3 or 4 astrocytomas; these were IDH1-mutant and ATRX-lost. The material was PBMCs, obtained from a glioma patient whose treatment included an IDH1 peptide vaccine. The receptor's source is a woman between 35 and 50 years old with glioma. The gene calls are TRBV7-2 and TRBJ1-1, with D maybe TRBD1 (5 bases). The CDR3 DNA follows: TGTGCCAGCAGCCCCCAACAGGTGTCGAACACTGAAGCTTTCTTT. Its protein is CASSPQQVSNTEAFF.